This is a list of T cell receptor beta chains from one sample in a study of blood T cells in healthy people across ages. From the 5' RACE reads, TCRdb called clonotypes with MiXCR, one entry per CDR3 protein. Among 850,000 to 1,000,000 distinct CDR3 sequences listed, roughly 50% were seen once. The specimen sequenced was blood. Every receptor here comes from a young man in good health. CDR3s include the opening cysteine and the closing phenylalanine or tryptophan.

V gene: TRBV12-3/TRBV12-4
J gene: TRBJ2-4
CDR3 protein: CASSLGAVTEQYF

V gene: TRBV6-6
J gene: TRBJ1-2
CDR3 protein: CASSHDRGGDYGYTF

V gene: TRBV18
J gene: TRBJ1-2
CDR3 protein: CASSLQDRDQANYGYTF

V gene: TRBV27
J gene: TRBJ2-7
CDR3 protein: CASSFSGSYEQYF

V gene: TRBV14
J gene: TRBJ2-2
CDR3 protein: CASSQIQPNTGELFF

V gene: TRBV6-6
J gene: TRBJ1-2
CDR3 protein: CASIMNLGGYTF

V gene: TRBV27
J gene: TRBJ1-2
CDR3 protein: CASSLFRTGYGYTF

V gene: TRBV5-1
J gene: TRBJ2-1
CDR3 protein: CASSRSSLAGGRQFF

V gene: TRBV3-1
J gene: TRBJ2-5
CDR3 protein: CASSPGRYF

V gene: TRBV5-1
J gene: TRBJ2-3
CDR3 protein: CASSRQGGTADTQYF

V gene: TRBV20-1
J gene: TRBJ1-2
CDR3 protein: CSARDLLQTLYGHTF

V gene: TRBV6-5
J gene: TRBJ2-7
CDR3 protein: CASRQTTGGYYEQYF

V gene: TRBV7-2
J gene: TRBJ1-5
CDR3 protein: CASRAGTGNQPQHF

V gene: TRBV7-2
J gene: TRBJ1-1
CDR3 protein: CASSLRTGIISTEAFF

V gene: TRBV29-1
J gene: TRBJ2-7
CDR3 protein: CSVIDRGIDEQYF

V gene: TRBV7-6
J gene: TRBJ1-6
CDR3 protein: CASSLGDSGNSPLHF

V gene: TRBV18
J gene: TRBJ2-4
CDR3 protein: CASSPGGGSKNIQYF

V gene: TRBV27
J gene: TRBJ1-2
CDR3 protein: CASSPYFGTTHNYGYTF

V gene: TRBV4-1
J gene: TRBJ2-7
CDR3 protein: CASSQDQGTPIEQYF

V gene: TRBV24-1
J gene: TRBJ2-1
CDR3 protein: CATGGTSSYNEQFF

V gene: TRBV27
J gene: TRBJ2-1
CDR3 protein: CASSWWGESYNEQFF

V gene: TRBV20-1
J gene: TRBJ2-7
CDR3 protein: CSASVLVSPYEQYF

V gene: TRBV29-1
J gene: TRBJ2-7
CDR3 protein: CSALTRINYEQYF

V gene: TRBV18
J gene: TRBJ2-7
CDR3 protein: CASSPGYEQYF

V gene: TRBV12-3/TRBV12-4
J gene: TRBJ2-7
CDR3 protein: CASSQGASGPSYEQYF